The rows below give T cell receptor beta chains drawn from one sample of a study of blood T cell repertoires in COVID-19. Sequenced by immunoSEQ multiplex PCR; TCRdb stores in-frame clones only, minus some. The table has approximately 14,000 clones, approximately 90% seen once. The sequencing sample was made of peripheral blood. The source is a human donor in a cohort sampled during active COVID-19. Both conserved end residues are part of each CDR3. Fields, in order: D gene, V gene, clone size, J gene, CDR3 protein, CDR3 DNA. A D gene is named only where the DNA matches it firmly. Some rows have no size entry. The others give once, few or many, or a class for an expanded clone.

TRBD2	TRBV13	.	TRBJ2-1	CASSLGPASGPPYNEQFF	TGTGCCAGCAGCTTAGGCCCCGCTAGCGGACCTCCCTACAATGAGCAGTTCTTC
TRBD1	TRBV5-5	.	TRBJ2-7	CASSRGQGREEQYF	TGTGCCAGCAGCCGTGGACAGGGACGAGAAGAGCAGTACTTC
TRBD2	TRBV30	.	TRBJ2-1	CAWSTGTSGGANEQFF	TGTGCCTGGAGTACCGGGACTAGCGGGGGGGCAAATGAGCAGTTCTTC
.	TRBV11-3	.	TRBJ2-2	CASSLNQWGAERGTGELFF	TGTGCCAGCAGCCTCAATCAATGGGGAGCGGAGAGAGGTACCGGGGAGCTGTTTTTT
TRBD1	TRBV11-3	few	TRBJ2-2	CASSPGTGDGELFF	TGTGCCAGCAGCCCCGGGACAGGAGACGGGGAGCTGTTTTTT
.	TRBV7-9	.	TRBJ1-3	CASSLLRTALSGNTIYF	TGTGCCAGCAGCTTATTGCGGACAGCCCTCTCTGGAAACACCATATATTTT
TRBD1	TRBV11-3	.	TRBJ2-7	CASSLALSGGAYEQYF	TGTGCCAGCAGCTTAGCGCTGTCAGGGGGAGCCTACGAGCAGTACTTC
.	TRBV27	.	TRBJ2-3	CASSFRVHTDTQYF	TGTGCCAGCAGTTTTCGGGTACACACAGATACGCAGTATTTT
TRBD1	TRBV4-1	.	TRBJ1-6	CASTPGQGNSPLHF	TGCGCCAGCACCCCGGGACAGGGAAATTCACCCCTCCACTTT
TRBD1	TRBV5-6	.	TRBJ1-1	CASSLLGGTGGGWTEAFF	TGTGCCAGCAGCCTCCTTGGGGGGACAGGGGGCGGATGGACTGAAGCTTTCTTT
TRBD1	TRBV19	.	TRBJ1-2	CASSPRQGWRGYTF	TGTGCCAGTAGTCCCCGACAGGGATGGCGGGGCTACACCTTC
.	TRBV5-6	once	TRBJ2-1	CASSPTEFTYNEQFF	TGTGCCAGCAGCCCTACAGAGTTCACCTACAATGAGCAGTTCTTC